The TCR beta chain described here comes from a study of cytomegalovirus exposure and HLA in healthy donors. Overall study findings and caveats: Being indistinguishable, some V segments were excluded, TRBV6-2 and TRBV6-3 among them. A later analysis showed that HLA-associated TCR beta chains had undergone more clonal expansion than equally common others.

PCR was performed using 60 Vbeta and 13 Jbeta primers. Profiling relied on immunoSEQ multiplex PCR, and the TCRdb table lists in-frame clones only, not all of them. The sample lists approximately 240,000 clones; 70% to 85% were seen once. The germline V gene encodes CDR1 SGHTA and CDR2 FQGTGA. Losses at the gene ends were 6 bases for V and 3 bases for J; bases not matched to a gene: 10. The CDR3 length is 16 residues. A remark on this clone: The target antigen is unknown.

Input material: PBMCs. This TCR was recovered from a woman aged 40 to 50 in good health and CMV-seronegative. The chain joins TRBV7-3 to TRBJ1-1, with 10 bases matching TRBD1. The CDR3 DNA sequence: TGTGCCAGCAGATCCCCGGGACAGGGGTGGGACACTGAAGCTTTCTTT. Translated: CASRSPGQGWDTEAFF. The whole variable domain, filled in from reference TRBV7-3 and TRBJ1-1, reads GAGVSQTPSNKVTEKGKYVELRCDPISGHTALYWYRQSLGQGPEFLIYFQGTGAADDSGLPNDRFFAVRPEGSVSTLKIQRTERGDSAVYLCASRSPGQGWDTEAFFGQGTRLTVV.